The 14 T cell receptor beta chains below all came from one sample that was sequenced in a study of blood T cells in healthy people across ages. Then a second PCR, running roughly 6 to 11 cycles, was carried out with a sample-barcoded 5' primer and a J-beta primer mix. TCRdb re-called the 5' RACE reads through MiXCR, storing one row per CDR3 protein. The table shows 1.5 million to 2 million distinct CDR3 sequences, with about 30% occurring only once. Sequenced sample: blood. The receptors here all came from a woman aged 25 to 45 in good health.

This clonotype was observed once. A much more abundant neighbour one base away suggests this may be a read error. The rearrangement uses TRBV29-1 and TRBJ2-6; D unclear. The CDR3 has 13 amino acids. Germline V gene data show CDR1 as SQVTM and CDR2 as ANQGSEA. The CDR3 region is CSVTTSRANVRTF. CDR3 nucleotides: TGCAGCGTAACTACCTCTAGGGCCAACGTCCGGACTTTC.

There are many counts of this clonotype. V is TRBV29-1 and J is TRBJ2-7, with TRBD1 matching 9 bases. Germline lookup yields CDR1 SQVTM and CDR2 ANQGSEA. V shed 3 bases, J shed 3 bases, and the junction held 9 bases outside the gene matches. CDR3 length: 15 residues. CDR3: CSVEGDREGSYEQYF. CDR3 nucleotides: TGCAGCGTTGAGGGGGACAGGGAGGGGAGCTACGAGCAGTACTTC.

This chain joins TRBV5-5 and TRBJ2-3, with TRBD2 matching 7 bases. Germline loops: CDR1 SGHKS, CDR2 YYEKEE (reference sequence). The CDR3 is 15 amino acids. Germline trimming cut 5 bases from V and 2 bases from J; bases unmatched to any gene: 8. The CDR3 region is CASRRTSAHTDTQYF. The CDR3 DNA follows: TGTGCCAGCAGGCGAACTAGCGCCCACACAGATACGCAGTATTTT.

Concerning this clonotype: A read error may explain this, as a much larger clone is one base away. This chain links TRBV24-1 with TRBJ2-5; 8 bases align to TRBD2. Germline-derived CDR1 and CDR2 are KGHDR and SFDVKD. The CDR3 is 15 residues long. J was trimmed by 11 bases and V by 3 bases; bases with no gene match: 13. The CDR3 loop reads CATSDEGGGIYGQYF. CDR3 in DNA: TGTGCCACCAGTGATGAAGGCGGGGGGATCTACGGGCAGTACTTC.

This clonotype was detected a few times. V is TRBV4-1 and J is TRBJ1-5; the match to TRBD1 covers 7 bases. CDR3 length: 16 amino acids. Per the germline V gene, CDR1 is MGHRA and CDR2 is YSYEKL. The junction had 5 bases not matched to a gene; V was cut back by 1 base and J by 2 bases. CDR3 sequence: CASSQVKGAGNQPQHF. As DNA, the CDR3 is TGCGCCAGCAGCCAAGTAAAGGGGGCGGGCAATCAGCCCCAGCATTTT.

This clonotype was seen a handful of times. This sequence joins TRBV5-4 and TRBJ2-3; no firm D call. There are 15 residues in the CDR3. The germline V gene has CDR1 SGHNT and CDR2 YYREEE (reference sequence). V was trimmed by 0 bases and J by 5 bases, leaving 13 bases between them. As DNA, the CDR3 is TGTGCCAGCAGCTTGGCGGCCGACCCCGGAGATACGCAGTATTTT. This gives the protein CASSLAADPGDTQYF.

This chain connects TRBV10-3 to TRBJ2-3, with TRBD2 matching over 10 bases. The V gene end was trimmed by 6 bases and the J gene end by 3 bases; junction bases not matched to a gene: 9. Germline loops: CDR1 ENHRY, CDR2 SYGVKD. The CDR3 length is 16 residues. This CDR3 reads CAIRASGGSMTDTQYF. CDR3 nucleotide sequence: TGTGCCATCAGGGCTAGCGGGGGAAGTATGACAGATACGCAGTATTTT.

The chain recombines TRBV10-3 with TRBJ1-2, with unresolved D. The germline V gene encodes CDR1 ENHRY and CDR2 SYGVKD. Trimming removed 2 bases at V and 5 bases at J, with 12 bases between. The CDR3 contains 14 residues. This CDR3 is CAISEEHEVYGYTF. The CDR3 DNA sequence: TGTGCCATCAGTGAGGAGCACGAGGTTTATGGCTACACCTTC.

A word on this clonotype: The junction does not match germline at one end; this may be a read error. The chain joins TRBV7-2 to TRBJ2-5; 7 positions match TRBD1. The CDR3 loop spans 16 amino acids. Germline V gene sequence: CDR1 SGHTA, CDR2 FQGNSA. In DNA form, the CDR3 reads TGTGCCGGCAGCTTTCCGGGTGAGGGGGCCCAAGAGACCCAGTACTTC. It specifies CAGSFPGEGAQETQYF.

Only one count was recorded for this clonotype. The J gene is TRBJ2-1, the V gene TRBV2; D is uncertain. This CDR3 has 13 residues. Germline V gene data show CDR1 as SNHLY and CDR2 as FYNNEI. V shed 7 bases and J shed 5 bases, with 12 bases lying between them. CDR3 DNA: TGTGCCAGCAAGGGTCGCTGGGACAATGAGCAGTTCTTC. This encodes CASKGRWDNEQFF.

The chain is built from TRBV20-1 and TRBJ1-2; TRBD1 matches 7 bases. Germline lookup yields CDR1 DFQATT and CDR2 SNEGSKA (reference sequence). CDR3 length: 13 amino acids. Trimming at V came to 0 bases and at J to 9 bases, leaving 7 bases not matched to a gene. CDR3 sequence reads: CSAREEGAVSYTF. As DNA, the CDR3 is TGCAGTGCTAGAGAAGAGGGGGCGGTTAGCTACACCTTC.

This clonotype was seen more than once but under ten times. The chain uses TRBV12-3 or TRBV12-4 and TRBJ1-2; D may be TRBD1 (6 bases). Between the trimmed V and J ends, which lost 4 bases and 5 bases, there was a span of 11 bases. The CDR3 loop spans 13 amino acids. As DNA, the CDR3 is TGTGCCAGCAGTTCCCAGGGGCGGTATGGCTACACCTTC. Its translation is CASSSQGRYGYTF.

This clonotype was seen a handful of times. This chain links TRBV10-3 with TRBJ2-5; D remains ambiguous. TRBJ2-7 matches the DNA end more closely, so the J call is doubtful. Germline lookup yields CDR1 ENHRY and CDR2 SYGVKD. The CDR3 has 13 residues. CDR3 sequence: CAISDLQVHEQYF. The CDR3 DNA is TGTGCCATCAGCGACCTACAAGTCCACGAGCAGTACTTC.

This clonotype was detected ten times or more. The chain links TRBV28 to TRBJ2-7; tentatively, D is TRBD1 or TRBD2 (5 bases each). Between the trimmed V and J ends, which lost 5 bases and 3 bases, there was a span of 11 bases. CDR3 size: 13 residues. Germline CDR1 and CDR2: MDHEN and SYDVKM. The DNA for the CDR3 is TGTGCCAGCAGTACGGGGCCCATCTACGAGCAGTACTTC. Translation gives CASSTGPIYEQYF.